This T cell receptor (beta chain) was profiled in a study of cytomegalovirus exposure and HLA in healthy donors. Study-level information: The same platform was used for the 120 or so validation repertoires as for the 650 to 700 first-cohort repertoires, as reported in a later analysis.

J was trimmed by 7 bases and V by 7 bases; bases with no gene match: 12. Germline assignment: CDR1 SGHVS and CDR2 FQNEAQ. There are 15 residues in the CDR3. Study conclusions and caveats: It was reported that the classifier diagnosed cytomegalovirus status with high specificity and sensitivity in both the original and validation cohorts. Cytomegalovirus-associated status was assigned to fewer than 200 TCR beta chains.

With regard to this clone: The antigen remains unidentified.

Profiling relied on immunoSEQ multiplex PCR, and the TCRdb table lists in-frame clones only, not all of them. The sample contains 150,000 to 200,000 clones, roughly 77% of which appear only once. The rearrangement uses TRBV7-8 and TRBJ1-2; 10 bases align to TRBD1. Material: PBMCs. The sequence was collected from a woman aged 30 to 39 in good health and CMV-seronegative. As DNA, the CDR3 is TGTGCCAGCACCCTCCGGGACAGGGGATTGAGTGGCTACACCTTC. It translates to CASTLRDRGLSGYTF.